The 22 T cell receptor beta chains listed next were all sequenced from one sample in a study of blood T cell repertoires in COVID-19. TCRdb keeps only in-frame clones here, not all; method: immunoSEQ multiplex PCR. The sample shows about 24,000 clones, 92% of them seen only once. Material: peripheral blood. These receptors were taken from a man aged 65-85 years with active COVID-19.

This clone came up once. The gene calls are TRBV18 and TRBJ2-1; TRBD2 matches 15 bases. CDR3 length: 17 residues. CDR1 KGHSH and CDR2 LQKENI come from the germline V gene. The junction had 5 bases not matched to a gene; V was cut back by 3 bases and J by 5 bases. CDR3 amino acids: CASSPSGTSGGNNEQFF. As DNA, the CDR3 is TGTGCCAGCTCACCGTCCGGGACTAGCGGGGGGAACAATGAGCAGTTCTTC.

V and J are TRBV18 and TRBJ2-4; D is uncertain. V lost 2 bases to trimming and J lost 8 bases, with 10 bases between them. CDR3 length: 13 amino acids. Germline CDR1 KGHSH, CDR2 LQKENI. The CDR3 sequence is CASSPRTGDIQYF. As DNA, the CDR3 is TGTGCCAGCTCACCAAGAACGGGTGACATTCAGTACTTC.

The chain is built from TRBV7-3 and TRBJ2-3; 8 nucleotides match TRBD2. CDR1 and CDR2 (germline): SGHTA, FQGTGA. There are 16 residues in the CDR3. V shed 1 base, J shed 4 bases, and the junction held 7 bases outside the gene matches. The CDR3 region is CASSLNGGARADTQYF. The DNA of the CDR3 is TGTGCCAGCAGCTTAAACGGGGGGGCCCGGGCAGATACGCAGTATTTT.

This chain joins TRBV15 and TRBJ1-5, with TRBD1 matching 11 bases. CDR1 is LNHNV and CDR2 is YYDKDF in the germline V gene (reference sequence). The V segment lost 1 base and the J segment 1 base; nucleotides outside the gene matches: 6. The CDR3 contains 18 residues. This CDR3 reads CATSRGWTGGRSNQPQHF. In DNA form, the CDR3 reads TGTGCCACCAGCAGAGGTTGGACAGGGGGCAGGAGCAATCAGCCCCAGCATTTT.

This sequence joins TRBV14 and TRBJ2-4; 9 nucleotides line up with TRBD2. The CDR3 length is 20 residues. Germline lookup yields CDR1 SGHDN and CDR2 FVKESK. J lost 1 base, V lost 0 bases, and 13 bases had no gene match. CDR3 sequence (DNA): TGTGCCAGCAGCCAAGATCTAGGAGCGGGAGGTTGGCGGGCCAAAAACATTCAGTACTTC. It specifies CASSQDLGAGGWRAKNIQYF. Together with reference TRBV14 and TRBJ2-4, the CDR3 gives the full variable domain: EAGVTQFPSHSVIEKGQTVTLRCDPISGHDNLYWYRRVMGKEIKFLLHFVKESKQDESGMPNNRFLAERTGGTYSTLKVQPAELEDSGVYFCASSQDLGAGGWRAKNIQYFGAGTRLSVL.

V usage is TRBV18 and J usage is TRBJ1-5; 7 bases line up with TRBD1. Looked up from germline, CDR1 is KGHSH and CDR2 is LQKENI. This CDR3 is built from 17 residues. V shed 3 bases, J shed 11 bases, and the junction held 19 bases outside the gene matches. CDR3 amino acids: CASSPNPLRTGSNTQHF. The CDR3 DNA reads as TGTGCCAGCTCACCGAACCCCCTCCGGACAGGCAGCAATACCCAGCATTTT.

V gene TRBV2 combines with J gene TRBJ1-1; a possible D gene is TRBD1 (5 bases). Looked up from germline, CDR1 is SNHLY and CDR2 is FYNNEI. The V gene lost 4 bases and the J gene lost 1 base, with 10 bases spanning the gap. The CDR3 extends over 14 amino acids. The CDR3 DNA reads as TGTGCCAGCAGTGCCCTAGGACAGAACACTGAAGCTTTCTTT. As protein: CASSALGQNTEAFF.

This clone was counted between two and nine times. The chain uses TRBV9 and TRBJ2-3, with a tentative D call TRBD1 (5 bases). Trimming took 3 bases from V and 1 from J, leaving 18 bases between them. The CDR3 length is 17 residues. The V gene's germline CDR1 is SGDLS and CDR2 YYNGEE. The CDR3 region has the DNA TGTGCCAGCAGCGCCGGCCGTTTGGCCAGGGGCACAGATACGCAGTATTTT. Translated: CASSAGRLARGTDTQYF.

The rearrangement joins TRBV11-2 to TRBJ2-7; unclear D gene. The V and J ends lost 8 bases and 3 bases respectively, with 8 bases between them. Germline lookup yields CDR1 SGHAT and CDR2 FQNNGV. This CDR3 is built from 11 residues. The CDR3 region is CASGHGYEQYF. CDR3 nucleotide sequence: TGTGCCAGCGGGCACGGCTACGAGCAGTACTTC.

The V call is TRBV10-3, the J call TRBJ2-7; 7 bases are a match to TRBD1. The germline gives CDR1 ENHRY, CDR2 SYGVKD. This CDR3 comprises 15 residues. The J segment lost 2 bases and the V segment lost 4 bases, leaving 8 bases of the junction unmatched. The CDR3 DNA sequence: TGTGCCATCAGTGGGGGGCAGGGGGTTACCTACGAGCAGTACTTC. Its translation is CAISGGQGVTYEQYF.

The V call is TRBV4-1, the J call TRBJ2-3; 9 bases are a match to TRBD2. Germline loops: CDR1 MGHRA, CDR2 YSYEKL. V trimming: 1 base; J trimming: 5 bases; junction bases outside the gene matches: 13. The length of the CDR3 is 18 residues. CDR3 DNA sequence: TGCGCCAGCAGCCAAGGTGAATTAGCGGGAGCCACGGTAGATACGCAGTATTTT. Its translation is CASSQGELAGATVDTQYF.

The rearrangement links TRBV27 to TRBJ1-5; no definite D call. V was trimmed by 3 bases and J by 3 bases, leaving 3 bases between them. CDR1 and CDR2 (germline): MNHEY, SMNVEV (reference sequence). CDR3 size: 12 residues. The CDR3 sequence: CASSFINQPQHF. The CDR3 coding sequence is TGTGCCAGCAGTTTTATCAATCAGCCCCAGCATTTT.

The CDR3 coding sequence is TGTGCCAGTCACAGAACTAGCGGCGCCTCTAATGAGCAGTTCTTC. The encoded protein is CASHRTSGASNEQFF. The rearrangement joins TRBV19 to TRBJ2-1, with TRBD2 identical over 8 bases. CDR1 and CDR2 from the germline V gene are LNHDA and SQIVND (reference sequence). The CDR3 spans 15 residues. V lost 8 bases and J lost 7; bases outside the gene matches: 13.

The chain links TRBV7-8 to TRBJ2-3, with 11 bases identical to TRBD2. The V and J ends lost 6 bases and 5 bases, in that order; junction bases with no gene match: 1. The V gene's germline CDR1 is SGHVS and CDR2 FQNEAQ. This CDR3 has 13 residues. The CDR3 protein is CASRLAGVDTQYF. In nucleotides, the CDR3 is TGTGCCAGCAGACTAGCGGGAGTAGATACGCAGTATTTT.

The gene calls are TRBV6-2 or TRBV6-3 and TRBJ2-6; maybe TRBD1 (6 bases). Germline V gene lookup returns CDR1 MNHEY and CDR2 SVGEGT. Trimming removed 0 bases at V and 4 bases at J, with 13 bases between. This CDR3 has 17 amino acids. CDR3 DNA sequence: TGTGCCAGCAGTTACTCAGAAGACAGGTCCGGGGCCAACGTCCTGACTTTC. This sequence encodes CASSYSEDRSGANVLTF.

The chain uses TRBV28 and TRBJ1-2; D might be TRBD1 (5 bases). V gave up 6 bases and J gave up 7 bases, with 27 bases separating them. Germline CDR1 reads MDHEN; CDR2 reads SYDVKM. This CDR3 spans 17 amino acids. This CDR3 is CASSPREAAWRGTGYTF. Here the CDR3 DNA reads TGTGCCAGCAGCCCCCGGGAGGCGGCCTGGAGGGGCACTGGCTACACCTTC.

In its sample, this clone was seen once. The chain joins TRBV9 to TRBJ2-7; maybe TRBD2 (7 bases). Germline V CDR1 and CDR2: SGDLS, YYNGEE. V was cut by 3 bases and J by 4 bases, with 26 bases left in between. This CDR3 is 18 amino acids long. The DNA of the CDR3 is TGTGCCAGCAGCGCAAGTGAGGGTGGGGGGGCGCCGAGTTACGAGCAGTACTTC. Its translation: CASSASEGGGAPSYEQYF.

The chain joins TRBV6-6 to TRBJ2-3; TRBD2 is a possible D gene (5 bases). Trimming removed 0 bases at V and 5 bases at J, with 12 bases between. The CDR3 spans 15 residues. Germline CDR1 MNHNY, CDR2 SVGAGI (reference sequence). CDR3 in DNA: TGTGCCAGCAGTTACTCGGTGGGCCGGGAAGATACGCAGTATTTT. As protein: CASSYSVGREDTQYF.

This clone was recorded once. This chain joins TRBV14 and TRBJ1-1; 8 nucleotides line up with TRBD1. The CDR3 covers 14 residues. J lost 2 bases, V lost 2 bases, and 1 base had no gene match. CDR1 SGHDN and CDR2 FVKESK come from the germline V gene. The CDR3 bases are TGTGCCAGCAGCCAACAGGGGGCAAACACTGAAGCTTTCTTT. It specifies CASSQQGANTEAFF.

This clone appeared a few times. This chain joins TRBV27 and TRBJ2-7; 10 bases align to TRBD1. V gave up 6 bases and J gave up 2 bases; unmatched junction bases: 7. Germline loops: CDR1 MNHEY, CDR2 SMNVEV (reference sequence). The CDR3 length is 15 residues. The chain's CDR3 is CASRERDRGPYEQYF. The CDR3 bases are TGTGCCAGCAGGGAGAGGGACAGGGGTCCCTACGAGCAGTACTTC.

In its sample, this clone was seen once. The chain joins TRBV5-1 to TRBJ1-4; TRBD1 matches at 11 bases. CDR1 SGHRS and CDR2 YFSETQ come from the germline V gene. V was pared by 4 bases and J by 7 bases, with 6 bases of the junction left unmatched. The length of the CDR3 is 15 residues. CDR3 nucleotides: TGCGCCAGCAGCGAGGACAGGGGGCAAGGTGAAAAACTGTTTTTT. Encoded protein: CASSEDRGQGEKLFF.

This clone was counted once. The chain links TRBV4-3 to TRBJ1-3, with 10 nucleotides matching TRBD1. CDR1 and CDR2 from the germline V gene are LGHNA and YSLEER. The CDR3 extends over 21 amino acids. Trimming took 4 bases from V and 0 from J; bases not matched to a gene: 18. CDR3 loop: CASSRSFGTGVFYSSGNTIYF. The DNA for the CDR3 is TGCGCCAGCAGCCGATCTTTCGGGACAGGGGTATTTTATTCCTCTGGAAACACCATATATTTT.